This TCR beta chain emerged from a study of blood T cell repertoires in COVID-19. Study details: Sources were T cells, B-cell-depleted T cells, or PBMCs; the material itself was cDNA or gDNA.

V was pared by 9 bases and J by 4 bases, with 2 bases of the junction left unmatched. Looked up from germline, CDR1 is LNHDA and CDR2 is SQIVND (reference sequence). CDR3 length: 12 amino acids. TCRdb's table, derived via immunoSEQ multiplex PCR, lists solely in-frame clones and lacks some. The data contain around 130,000 clones, more than 70% of them singletons. This chain links TRBV19 with TRBJ1-4; TRBD1 agrees at 7 bases. The TCR was taken from a woman in her fifties or sixties with acute or convalescent COVID-19. Sequences were obtained from peripheral blood. CDR3 amino acids: CARGQSNEKLFF. In DNA, the CDR3 is TGTGCCAGGGGACAGAGTAATGAAAAACTGTTTTTT. The whole variable domain, remainder taken from reference TRBV19 and TRBJ1-4, is DGGITQSPKYLFRKEGQNVTLSCEQNLNHDAMYWYRQDPGQGLRLIYYSQIVNDFQKGDIAEGYSVSREKKESFPLTVTSAQKNPTAFYLCARGQSNEKLFFGSGTQLSVL.